This T cell receptor beta chain comes out of a study of beta chain features in type 1 diabetes. The study reverse transcribed the entire isolated RNA, so it sequenced expressed TCRB transcripts. Repertoires were generated with immunoSEQ multiplex PCR, while TCRdb's copy carries only in-frame clones and drops some. In the table there are about 250,000 clones, 12% to 15% of which are singletons. Between the trimmed V and J ends, which lost 4 bases and 3 bases, there was a span of 7 bases. Germline loops: CDR1 SNHLY, CDR2 FYNNEI. The CDR3 totals 12 residues. Regarding this clone: Its antigen is currently unknown.

General study results and limits: VDJ junctions from type 1 diabetes patients carried fewer insertions and larger deletions.

Input material: naive CD4+ T cells from blood. The TCR sequence derives from a woman aged 40-49 years in good health. The rearrangement links TRBV2 to TRBJ2-7, with D unresolved. CDR3 region: CASSAEVYEQYF. The CDR3 DNA reads TGTGCCAGCAGTGCAGAAGTCTACGAGCAGTACTTC.